This T cell receptor beta chain is from a study of T cells in Graves' hyperthyroidism and ophthalmopathy. Regarding the study as a whole: Most thyroid clonotypes expanded above 0.001 were also detected in blood.

Amplification of TCR beta CDR3 regions used RNA as the template. The study used the HTBI primer set for a first-round RT-PCR of the TCR CDR3. TCRdb fed the multiplex PCR reads into MiXCR, producing one record per CDR3 protein. In the table there are some 770,000 distinct CDR3 sequences, 16% of which are singletons. This CDR3 has 17 amino acids. Losses at the gene ends were 0 bases for V and 4 bases for J; bases not matched to a gene: 6. The germline V gene encodes CDR1 SGHTA and CDR2 FQGNSA. PBMCs stemmed from around 9.3 ml fresh peripheral blood. This clonotype was counted many times. Its cognate antigen is unknown.

The TCR originated in a man aged 18 to 29 with Graves' hyperthyroidism. The V gene is TRBV7-2, the J gene TRBJ2-5; 12 bases agree with TRBD2. The source material was blood. In DNA, the CDR3 is TGTGCCAGCAGCTTAGCGGGGGCGGGACTAGCGGGAGAGACCCAGTACTTC. It encodes CASSLAGAGLAGETQYF.